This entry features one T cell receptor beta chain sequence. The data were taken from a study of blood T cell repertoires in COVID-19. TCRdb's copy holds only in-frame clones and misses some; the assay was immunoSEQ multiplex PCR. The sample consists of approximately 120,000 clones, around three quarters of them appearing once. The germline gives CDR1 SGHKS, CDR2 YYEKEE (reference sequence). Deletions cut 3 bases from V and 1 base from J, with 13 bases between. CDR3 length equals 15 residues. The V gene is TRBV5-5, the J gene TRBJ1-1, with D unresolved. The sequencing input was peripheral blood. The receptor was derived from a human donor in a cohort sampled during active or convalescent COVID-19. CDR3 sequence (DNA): TGTGCCAGCAGCTCTCTTAATCTAAGGAACACTGAAGCTTTCTTT. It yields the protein CASSSLNLRNTEAFF.